Following are 6 T cell receptor beta chains from one sample sequenced in a study of blood T cell repertoires in COVID-19. Profiling relied on immunoSEQ multiplex PCR, and the TCRdb table lists in-frame clones only, not all of them. Among approximately 480,000 clones listed, 89% were seen once. Sample: peripheral blood. These receptors originate from a young man with COVID-19, enrolled during active disease.

J is TRBJ2-7 and V is TRBV11-3; possibly TRBD2 for D (6 bases). Trimming removed 3 bases at V and 2 bases at J, with 8 bases between. This CDR3 is 13 amino acids long. CDR1 is SGHNT and CDR2 is YENEEA in the germline V gene. The CDR3 loop reads CASSLGLPYEQYF. The CDR3 DNA reads as TGTGCCAGCAGCTTGGGACTGCCCTACGAGCAGTACTTC.

The chain recombines TRBV19 with TRBJ2-7; D not certain. V dropped 6 bases and J dropped 5 bases, with 14 bases sitting between them. Germline values: CDR1 LNHDA, CDR2 SQIVND (reference sequence). The CDR3 loop spans 13 amino acids. CDR3 loop: CASSLTEANEQYF. CDR3 DNA sequence: TGTGCCAGTAGCCTAACCGAAGCTAACGAGCAGTACTTC. The variable domain in full, completed from reference TRBV19 and TRBJ2-7, reads DGGITQSPKYLFRKEGQNVTLSCEQNLNHDAMYWYRQDPGQGLRLIYYSQIVNDFQKGDIAEGYSVSREKKESFPLTVTSAQKNPTAFYLCASSLTEANEQYFGPGTRLTVT.

This rearrangement joins TRBV11-3 to TRBJ2-7; D gene uncertain. Germline CDR1 is SGHNT and CDR2 is YENEEA. The CDR3 has 11 residues. Trimming took 3 bases from V and 3 from J, leaving 3 bases between them. The CDR3 DNA is TGTGCCAGCAGCTTTAGCTACGAGCAGTACTTC. Translation gives CASSFSYEQYF. Using reference TRBV11-3 and TRBJ2-7 for the parts outside the CDR3, the full variable domain is EAGVVQSPRYKIIEKKQPVAFWCNPISGHNTLYWYLQNLGQGPELLIRYENEEAVDDSQLPKDRFSAERLKGVDSTLKIQPAELGDSAVYLCASSFSYEQYFGPGTRLTVT.

The genes are TRBV5-1 and TRBJ2-4; D remains ambiguous. CDR3 length equals 14 residues. The ends were cut back, 1 base at V and 8 bases at J, with 13 bases in the middle. Germline lookup yields CDR1 SGHRS and CDR2 YFSETQ. CDR3 nucleotide sequence: TGCGCCAGCAGCTTGACAGTCGAAGTGGACATTCAGTACTTC. Residues: CASSLTVEVDIQYF.

The chain has TRBV18 and TRBJ1-1; 7 bases are a match to TRBD1. This CDR3 has 14 residues. Germline CDR1 and CDR2: KGHSH and LQKENI. The trim removed 6 bases at V and 4 bases at J, leaving 8 bases unmatched. The CDR3 nucleotides are TGTGCCAGCTCGGGGACTGCAGGGGGCACTGAAGCTTTCTTT. This sequence encodes CASSGTAGGTEAFF.

The V call is TRBV29-1, the J call TRBJ1-2, with 8 bases identical to TRBD1. Looked up from germline, CDR1 is SQVTM and CDR2 is ANQGSEA. The CDR3 totals 11 residues. V shed 5 bases, J shed 7 bases, and the junction held 3 bases outside the gene matches. CDR3: CSVFGQGGYTF. The CDR3 bases are TGCAGCGTTTTCGGACAGGGTGGCTACACCTTC. Filled out from reference TRBV29-1 and TRBJ1-2, the complete variable domain reads SAVISQKPSRDICQRGTSLTIQCQVDSQVTMMFWYRQQPGQSLTLIATANQGSEATYESGFVIDKFPISRPNLTFSTLTVSNMSPEDSSIYLCSVFGQGGYTFGSGTRLTVV.